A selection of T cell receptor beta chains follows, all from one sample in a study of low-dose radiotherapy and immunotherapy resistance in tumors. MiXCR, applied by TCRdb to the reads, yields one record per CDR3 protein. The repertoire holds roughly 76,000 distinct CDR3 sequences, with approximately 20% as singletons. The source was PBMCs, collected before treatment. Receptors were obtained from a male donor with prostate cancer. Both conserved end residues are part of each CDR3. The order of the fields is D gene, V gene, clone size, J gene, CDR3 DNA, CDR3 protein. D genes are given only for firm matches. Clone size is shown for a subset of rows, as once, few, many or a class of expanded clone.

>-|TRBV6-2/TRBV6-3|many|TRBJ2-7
TGTGCCAGCGAAGACCCAAACTCCTACGAGCAGTACTTC
CASEDPNSYEQYF
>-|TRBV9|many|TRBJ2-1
TGTGCCAGCAGCGTCCGAGCGGGTGTCAATGAGCAGTTCTTC
CASSVRAGVNEQFF
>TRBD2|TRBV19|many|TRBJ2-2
TGTGCCAGTAGTCGGGGGGCGAACACCGGGGAGCTGTTTTTT
CASSRGANTGELFF
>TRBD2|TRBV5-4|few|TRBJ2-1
TGTGCCAGCAGCTTGGTTAGCGGGTCCCGCTCCTACAATGAGCAGTTCTTC
CASSLVSGSRSYNEQFF
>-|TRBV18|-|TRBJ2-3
TGTGCCAGCTCACCGATTGATACGCAGTATTTT
CASSPIDTQYF
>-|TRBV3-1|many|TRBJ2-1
TGTGCCAGCAGCTATTACTTGAACAATGAGCAGTTCTTC
CASSYYLNNEQFF
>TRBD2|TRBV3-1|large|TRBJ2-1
TGTGCCAGCAGCCAAGTAAGGGAGGGTGAGCAGTTCTTC
CASSQVREGEQFF
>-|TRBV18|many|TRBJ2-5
TGTGCCAGCTCACCATCGGGCACCCCGCTACTTCAAGAGACCCAGTACTTC
CASSPSGTPLLQETQYF
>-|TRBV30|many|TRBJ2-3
TGTGCCTGTAGTAGGAACACAGATACGCAGTATTTT
CACSRNTDTQYF
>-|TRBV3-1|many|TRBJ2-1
TGTGCCAGCAGCCAAGACGGAGACAATGAGCAGTTCTTC
CASSQDGDNEQFF
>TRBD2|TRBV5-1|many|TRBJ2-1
TGCGCCAGCAGCTTGGAAGGACTAGCGGGAGGTTTATACAATGAGCAGTTCTTC
CASSLEGLAGGLYNEQFF
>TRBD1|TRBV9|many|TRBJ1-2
TGTGCCAGCAGCGCCAGGACAGGGTCTGGCGGCTACACCTTC
CASSARTGSGGYTF
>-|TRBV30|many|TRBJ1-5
TGTGCCTGGAGCCGCAGGGGCAATCAGCCCCAGCATTTT
CAWSRRGNQPQHF
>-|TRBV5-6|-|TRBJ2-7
TGTGCCAGCAGCTTCCGGGGCCGCTCCTATGAGCAGTACTTC
CASSFRGRSYEQYF
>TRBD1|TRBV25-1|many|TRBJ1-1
TGTGCCAGCAGTGGCTGGACAGGTGGGACTGAAGCTTTCTTT
CASSGWTGGTEAFF
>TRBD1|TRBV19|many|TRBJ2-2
TGTGCCAGTAGTTCCCCAGGGGGCTTGAACACCGGGGAGCTGTTTTTT
CASSSPGGLNTGELFF
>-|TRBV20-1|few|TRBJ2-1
TGCAGTGCCGCCCTACCCGTGGCCCGGTTCTTC
CSAALPVARFF
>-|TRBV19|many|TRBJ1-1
TGTGCCAGTAGGAAAAAGACCACTGAAGCTTTCTTT
CASRKKTTEAFF
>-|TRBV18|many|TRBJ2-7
TGTGCCAGCTCACCGTCGGGGGCCCACTACGAGCAGTACTTC
CASSPSGAHYEQYF